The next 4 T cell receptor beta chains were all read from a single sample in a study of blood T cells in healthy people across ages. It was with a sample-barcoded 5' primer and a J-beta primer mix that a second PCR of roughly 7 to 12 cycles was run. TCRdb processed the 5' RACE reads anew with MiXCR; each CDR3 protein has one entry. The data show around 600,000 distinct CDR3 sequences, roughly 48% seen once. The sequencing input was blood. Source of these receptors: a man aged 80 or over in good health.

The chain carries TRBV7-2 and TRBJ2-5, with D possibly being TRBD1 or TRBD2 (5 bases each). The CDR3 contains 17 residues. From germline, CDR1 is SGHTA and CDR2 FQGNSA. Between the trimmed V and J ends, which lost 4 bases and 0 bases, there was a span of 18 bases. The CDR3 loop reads CASSSSSVRGDQETQYF. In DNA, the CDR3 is TGTGCCAGCAGCTCCTCTTCTGTTAGGGGAGACCAAGAGACCCAGTACTTC.

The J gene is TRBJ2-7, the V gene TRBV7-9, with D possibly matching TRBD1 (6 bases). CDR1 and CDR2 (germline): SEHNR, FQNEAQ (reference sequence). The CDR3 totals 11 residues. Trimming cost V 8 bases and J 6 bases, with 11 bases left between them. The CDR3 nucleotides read TGTGCCAGCGGACAGTCTAGCGAGCAGTACTTC. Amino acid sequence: CASGQSSEQYF.

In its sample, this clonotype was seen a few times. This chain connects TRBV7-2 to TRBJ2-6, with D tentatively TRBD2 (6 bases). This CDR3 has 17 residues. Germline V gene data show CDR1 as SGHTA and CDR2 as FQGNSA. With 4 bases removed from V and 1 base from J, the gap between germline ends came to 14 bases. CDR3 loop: CASSSRPRESGANVLTF. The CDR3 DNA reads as TGTGCCAGCAGCTCAAGGCCACGGGAGTCTGGGGCCAACGTCCTGACTTTC.

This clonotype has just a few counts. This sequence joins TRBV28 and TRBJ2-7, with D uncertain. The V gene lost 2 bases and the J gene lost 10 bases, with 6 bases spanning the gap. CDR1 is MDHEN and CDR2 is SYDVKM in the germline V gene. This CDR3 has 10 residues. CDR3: CASSLGEQYF. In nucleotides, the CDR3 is TGTGCCAGCAGTTTAGGGGAACAGTACTTC.